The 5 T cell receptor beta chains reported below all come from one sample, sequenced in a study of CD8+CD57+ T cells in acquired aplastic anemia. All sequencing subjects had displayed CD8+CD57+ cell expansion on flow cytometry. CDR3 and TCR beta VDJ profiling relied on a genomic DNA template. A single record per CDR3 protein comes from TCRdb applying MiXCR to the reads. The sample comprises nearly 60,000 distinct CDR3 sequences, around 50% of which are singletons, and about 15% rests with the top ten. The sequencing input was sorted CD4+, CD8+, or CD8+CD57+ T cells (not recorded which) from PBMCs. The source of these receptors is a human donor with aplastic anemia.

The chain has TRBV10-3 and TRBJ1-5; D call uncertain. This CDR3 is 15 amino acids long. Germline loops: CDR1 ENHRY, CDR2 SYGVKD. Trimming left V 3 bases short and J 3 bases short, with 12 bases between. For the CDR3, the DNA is TGTGCCATCAGTGATTCGGGAGGTTACAATCAGCCCCAGCATTTT. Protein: CAISDSGGYNQPQHF.

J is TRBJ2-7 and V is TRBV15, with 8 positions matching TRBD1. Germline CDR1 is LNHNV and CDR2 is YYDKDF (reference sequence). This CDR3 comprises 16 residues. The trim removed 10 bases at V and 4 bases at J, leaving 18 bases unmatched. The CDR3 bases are TGTGCCAGCAGTTCCCTCATTCGACAGGGGTCATACGAGCAGTACTTC. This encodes CASSSLIRQGSYEQYF.

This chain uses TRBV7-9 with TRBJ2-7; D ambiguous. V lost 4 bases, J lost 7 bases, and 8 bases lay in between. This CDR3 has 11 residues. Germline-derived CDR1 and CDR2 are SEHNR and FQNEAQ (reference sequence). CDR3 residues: CASSYGSEQYF. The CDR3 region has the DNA TGTGCCAGCAGCTATGGGTCGGAGCAGTACTTC.

CDR3 DNA: TGTGCCACCAGTGATCGACAGGGTTATGGCTACACCTTC. Protein product: CATSDRQGYGYTF. The V gene is TRBV24-1, the J gene TRBJ1-2; 7 positions agree with TRBD1. Trimming took 3 bases from V and 5 from J; bases not matched to a gene: 2. Germline loops: CDR1 KGHDR, CDR2 SFDVKD. CDR3 length: 13 amino acids.

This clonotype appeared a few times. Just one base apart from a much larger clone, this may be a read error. The CDR3 sequence: CASSPDLGSGWPQHF. The CDR3 region has the DNA TGCGCCAGCAGCCCAGACTTGGGCTCTGGCTGGCCCCAGCATTTT. V gene TRBV4-3 combines with J gene TRBJ1-5; D remains ambiguous. This CDR3 spans 15 amino acids. Germline CDR1 is LGHNA and CDR2 is YSLEER. V lost 4 bases, J lost 9 bases, and 19 bases lay in between.